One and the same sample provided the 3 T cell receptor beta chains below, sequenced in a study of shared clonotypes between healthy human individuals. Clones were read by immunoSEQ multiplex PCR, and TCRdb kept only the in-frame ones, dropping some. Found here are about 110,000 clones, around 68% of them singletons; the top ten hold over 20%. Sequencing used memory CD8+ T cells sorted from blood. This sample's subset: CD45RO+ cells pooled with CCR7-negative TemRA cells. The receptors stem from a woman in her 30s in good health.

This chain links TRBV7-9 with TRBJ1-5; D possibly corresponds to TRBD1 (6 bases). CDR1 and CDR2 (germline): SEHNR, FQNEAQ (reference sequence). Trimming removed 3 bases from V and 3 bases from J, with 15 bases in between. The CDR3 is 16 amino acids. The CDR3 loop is CASSFETGQPNQPQHF. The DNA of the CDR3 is TGTGCCAGCAGCTTCGAAACCGGACAGCCCAATCAGCCCCAGCATTTT.

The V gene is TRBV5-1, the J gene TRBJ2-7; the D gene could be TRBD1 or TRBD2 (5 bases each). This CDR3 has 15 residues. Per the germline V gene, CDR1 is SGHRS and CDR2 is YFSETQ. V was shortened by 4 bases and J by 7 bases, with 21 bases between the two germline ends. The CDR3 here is CASSPPKGRAGEQYF. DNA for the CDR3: TGCGCCAGCAGCCCCCCCAAGGGGCGGGCCGGAGAGCAGTACTTC.

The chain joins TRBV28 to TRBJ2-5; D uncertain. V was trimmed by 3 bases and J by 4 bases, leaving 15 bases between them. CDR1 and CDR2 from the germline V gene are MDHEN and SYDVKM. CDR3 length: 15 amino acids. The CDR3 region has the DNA TGTGCCAGCAGTTTCGGGCTTGCGACGCTAGAGACCCAGTACTTC. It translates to CASSFGLATLETQYF.